This is a list of T cell receptor beta chains from one sample in a study of T cell changes during pregnancy in multiple sclerosis. Sequencing used immunoSEQ multiplex PCR; TCRdb keeps in-frame clones, though not all of them. The repertoire has 50,000 to 60,000 clones, about 93% of them found once; the top ten carry approximately 0.29%. The sequences come from CD4+ T cells from peripheral blood mononuclear cells, collected in the second trimester of pregnancy. The receptor set was obtained from a female donor with multiple sclerosis, enrolled in a pregnancy study. Each CDR3 is given with its conserved first and last residue. D genes are given only for firm matches. Clone size, where shown, is once, few, many, or a class for clones that have expanded.

CDR3 DNA: TGCGCCAGCAGCCAAGTCGGACAGGGAGAAGGGAGGGAGCAGTACTTC
CDR3 protein: CASSQVGQGEGREQYF
J gene: TRBJ2-7
V gene: TRBV4-1
clone size: .
D gene: TRBD1

CDR3 DNA: TGTGCCAGCAGCTTTTCCCGGGGGTCCCATGGCTACACCTTC
CDR3 protein: CASSFSRGSHGYTF
J gene: TRBJ1-2
V gene: TRBV7-9
clone size: .
D gene: .

CDR3 DNA: TGCGCCAGCAGTTTGAACGGACGAGGGGAGACCCAGTACTTC
CDR3 protein: CASSLNGRGETQYF
J gene: TRBJ2-5
V gene: TRBV5-1
clone size: .
D gene: .

CDR3 DNA: TGTGCCAGCGCGGCAGAAAAGTATAGCAATCAGCCCCAGCATTTT
CDR3 protein: CASAAEKYSNQPQHF
J gene: TRBJ1-5
V gene: TRBV6-5
clone size: .
D gene: .

CDR3 DNA: TGCGCCAGTTCTCCGACAAGTCTCAGCGAGACCCAGTACTTC
CDR3 protein: CASSPTSLSETQYF
J gene: TRBJ2-5
V gene: TRBV5-1
clone size: .
D gene: .

CDR3 DNA: TGTGCCTGGAGTGTAACAGGGGGATACGAGCAGTACTTC
CDR3 protein: CAWSVTGGYEQYF
J gene: TRBJ2-7
V gene: TRBV30
clone size: .
D gene: TRBD1

CDR3 DNA: TGCGCCAGCAGCTCTATACAGGGCGATGGCTACACCTTC
CDR3 protein: CASSSIQGDGYTF
J gene: TRBJ1-2
V gene: TRBV5-1
clone size: once
D gene: .

CDR3 DNA: TGTGCCAGCAGTGCAAGTGGCGCGGGGGGTTACGAGCAGTACTTC
CDR3 protein: CASSASGAGGYEQYF
J gene: TRBJ2-7
V gene: TRBV6-6
clone size: .
D gene: TRBD2

CDR3 DNA: TGTGCCAGCAGTGAAGCGCTGCCCCTCCGTCGGACAGATACGCAGTATTTT
CDR3 protein: CASSEALPLRRTDTQYF
J gene: TRBJ2-3
V gene: TRBV6-1
clone size: .
D gene: .

CDR3 DNA: TGTGCCAGCAGTCCGACTAGCGGGGGGGTTGAGACCCAGTACTTC
CDR3 protein: CASSPTSGGVETQYF
J gene: TRBJ2-5
V gene: TRBV6-5
clone size: .
D gene: TRBD2

CDR3 DNA: TGTGCCAGCAGTTGGACAGGGAGTTTTGGCGAGCAGTACTTC
CDR3 protein: CASSWTGSFGEQYF
J gene: TRBJ2-7
V gene: TRBV27
clone size: once
D gene: TRBD1

CDR3 DNA: TGTGCCAGCAGCTTTCTGGTAGATTCACCCCTCCACTTT
CDR3 protein: CASSFLVDSPLHF
J gene: TRBJ1-6
V gene: TRBV7-9
clone size: .
D gene: .

CDR3 DNA: TGTGCCAGCAGCTTATACGACAGGATGGTTCAGCCCCAGCATTTT
CDR3 protein: CASSLYDRMVQPQHF
J gene: TRBJ1-5
V gene: TRBV5-6
clone size: .
D gene: .

CDR3 DNA: TGTGCCAGCGCAGGGGCCCCGAGCTCCTACGAGCAGTACTTC
CDR3 protein: CASAGAPSSYEQYF
J gene: TRBJ2-7
V gene: TRBV6-5
clone size: .
D gene: .

CDR3 DNA: TGTGCCAGCAGCCGGACCTCGGGGGGGGCAGGGGAAGGGGAGCAGTTCTTC
CDR3 protein: CASSRTSGGAGEGEQFF
J gene: TRBJ2-1
V gene: TRBV4-2
clone size: .
D gene: TRBD2

CDR3 DNA: TGCGCCAGCAGCACCCGACAGGGATTGAACACTGAAGCTTTCTTT
CDR3 protein: CASSTRQGLNTEAFF
J gene: TRBJ1-1
V gene: TRBV5-1
clone size: .
D gene: TRBD1

CDR3 DNA: TGTGCCAGCAGCGTACTAGGGGGAAACGAGCAGTACTTC
CDR3 protein: CASSVLGGNEQYF
J gene: TRBJ2-7
V gene: TRBV9
clone size: .
D gene: .

CDR3 DNA: TGTGCCAGCACCGAGATCTCCAGCGGGGGGACCGCTCGCACAGATACGCAGTATTTT
CDR3 protein: CASTEISSGGTARTDTQYF
J gene: TRBJ2-3
V gene: TRBV7-9
clone size: .
D gene: TRBD2

CDR3 DNA: TGTGCCAGCAGCTTAAGAACGACAGAAACGCAGTATTTT
CDR3 protein: CASSLRTTETQYF
J gene: TRBJ2-3
V gene: TRBV11-1
clone size: .
D gene: .

CDR3 DNA: TGTGCCAGCAGCCAAGAAGCGCCCCCTAATGAAAAACTGTTTTTT
CDR3 protein: CASSQEAPPNEKLFF
J gene: TRBJ1-4
V gene: TRBV4-2
clone size: .
D gene: .

CDR3 DNA: TGTGCCAGACAGGGTAGGATGGGCACAGATACGCAGTATTTT
CDR3 protein: CARQGRMGTDTQYF
J gene: TRBJ2-3
V gene: TRBV2
clone size: .
D gene: .

CDR3 DNA: TGTGCCAGCTCACCCCCGGGACAGAACACCGGGGAGCTGTTTTTT
CDR3 protein: CASSPPGQNTGELFF
J gene: TRBJ2-2
V gene: TRBV18
clone size: .
D gene: .

CDR3 DNA: TGTGCCAGCAGCTTAGAACAACCATATGGCTACACCTTC
CDR3 protein: CASSLEQPYGYTF
J gene: TRBJ1-2
V gene: TRBV7-2
clone size: .
D gene: .

CDR3 DNA: TGTGCCAGCAGCTTAGGGACAGGGGTAGATACGCAGTATTTT
CDR3 protein: CASSLGTGVDTQYF
J gene: TRBJ2-3
V gene: TRBV7-2
clone size: .
D gene: TRBD1

CDR3 DNA: TGTGCCAGCAGTAGGACAGGCATTACAGTCAGCTACGAGCAGTACTTC
CDR3 protein: CASSRTGITVSYEQYF
J gene: TRBJ2-7
V gene: TRBV27
clone size: .
D gene: TRBD1

CDR3 DNA: TGTGCCAGCTCCGATGGGACTAGCGGGGGGGCCCAAGAGACCCAGTACTTC
CDR3 protein: CASSDGTSGGAQETQYF
J gene: TRBJ2-5
V gene: TRBV11-1
clone size: .
D gene: TRBD2

CDR3 DNA: TGTGCCAGCAGCCCTAGCGGGAAATCAGATACGCAGTATTTT
CDR3 protein: CASSPSGKSDTQYF
J gene: TRBJ2-3
V gene: TRBV27
clone size: .
D gene: TRBD2

CDR3 DNA: TGTGCCAGCAGTTGGACACAAGAGACCCAGTACTTC
CDR3 protein: CASSWTQETQYF
J gene: TRBJ2-5
V gene: TRBV2
clone size: .
D gene: .

CDR3 DNA: TGTGCCACCAGCAACGACAGGTCCACAGATACGCAGTATTTT
CDR3 protein: CATSNDRSTDTQYF
J gene: TRBJ2-3
V gene: TRBV15
clone size: once
D gene: .

CDR3 DNA: TGCGCCAGCAGCTTAGGAAGACAGACCGGGGAGCTGTTTTTT
CDR3 protein: CASSLGRQTGELFF
J gene: TRBJ2-2
V gene: TRBV5-1
clone size: .
D gene: .

CDR3 DNA: TGTGCCTGGAGTTCAGGGAGGGTGCTAAGCAATCAGCCCCAGCATTTT
CDR3 protein: CAWSSGRVLSNQPQHF
J gene: TRBJ1-5
V gene: TRBV30
clone size: once
D gene: .

CDR3 DNA: TGCGCCAGCAGTGAATCAGCGCTCAATGAGCAGTTCTTC
CDR3 protein: CASSESALNEQFF
J gene: TRBJ2-1
V gene: TRBV10-1
clone size: .
D gene: .

CDR3 DNA: TGTGCCAGCAGTGATCTCGCTGGAAACACCATATATTTT
CDR3 protein: CASSDLAGNTIYF
J gene: TRBJ1-3
V gene: TRBV2
clone size: .
D gene: .

CDR3 DNA: TGTGCCTGGAGTGTAGGAGGGGGCGGGGGGGCAGATACGCAGTATTTT
CDR3 protein: CAWSVGGGGGADTQYF
J gene: TRBJ2-3
V gene: TRBV30
clone size: .
D gene: TRBD2

CDR3 DNA: TGTGCCAGCAGTGCACAGGGGGCACTTAATGAGGGAAAACTGTTTTTT
CDR3 protein: CASSAQGALNEGKLFF
J gene: TRBJ1-4
V gene: TRBV2
clone size: .
D gene: TRBD1

CDR3 DNA: TGCGCCAGCAGCCCCCTGGGCGGCAATCAGCCCCAGCATTTT
CDR3 protein: CASSPLGGNQPQHF
J gene: TRBJ1-5
V gene: TRBV5-1
clone size: .
D gene: .

CDR3 DNA: TGTGCCAGCAGCCCGGGACAGGGTAGGTACGAGCAGTACTTC
CDR3 protein: CASSPGQGRYEQYF
J gene: TRBJ2-7
V gene: TRBV5-4
clone size: .
D gene: TRBD1

CDR3 DNA: TGTGCCAGCAGGGGGGGGCGAGAAAAACTGTTTTTT
CDR3 protein: CASRGGREKLFF
J gene: TRBJ1-4
V gene: TRBV6-5
clone size: .
D gene: .

CDR3 DNA: TGTGCCAGCAGCTTAGGAGGGGGGGACCCCTACGAGCAGTACTTC
CDR3 protein: CASSLGGGDPYEQYF
J gene: TRBJ2-7
V gene: TRBV11-2
clone size: .
D gene: .

CDR3 DNA: TGCGCCAGCAGCCCAGGACTAGCGGAGGAAGAGACCCAGTACTTC
CDR3 protein: CASSPGLAEEETQYF
J gene: TRBJ2-5
V gene: TRBV5-1
clone size: .
D gene: TRBD2

CDR3 DNA: TGTGCCAGCAGCTTATGGCCCCAGGATAGCTCCTATAATTCACCCCTCCACTTT
CDR3 protein: CASSLWPQDSSYNSPLHF
J gene: TRBJ1-6
V gene: TRBV7-3
clone size: .
D gene: .

CDR3 DNA: TGTGCCAGTAGTATAGGACAGAGGAGCACTGAAGCTTTCTTT
CDR3 protein: CASSIGQRSTEAFF
J gene: TRBJ1-1
V gene: TRBV19
clone size: few
D gene: .

CDR3 DNA: TGTGCCAGCAGCTTAGGAGGGCTTGGTCAGCCCCAGCATTTT
CDR3 protein: CASSLGGLGQPQHF
J gene: TRBJ1-5
V gene: TRBV7-9
clone size: .
D gene: .

CDR3 DNA: TGTGCCAGCAGCCAGGGCCTGGGCAGCTCCTACGAGCAGTACTTC
CDR3 protein: CASSQGLGSSYEQYF
J gene: TRBJ2-7
V gene: TRBV4-2
clone size: .
D gene: .

CDR3 DNA: TGTGCCAGCAGCTTGGGGGCGGGAAGCACAGATACGCAGTATTTT
CDR3 protein: CASSLGAGSTDTQYF
J gene: TRBJ2-3
V gene: TRBV5-4
clone size: .
D gene: .

CDR3 DNA: TGTGCCAGCATCTACAGGGGAACCGGGGAGCTGTTTTTT
CDR3 protein: CASIYRGTGELFF
J gene: TRBJ2-2
V gene: TRBV6-4
clone size: .
D gene: TRBD1

CDR3 DNA: TGTGCCAGCTCCACCGGGACATCTGCCGGGGAGCTGTTTTTT
CDR3 protein: CASSTGTSAGELFF
J gene: TRBJ2-2
V gene: TRBV18
clone size: .
D gene: .

CDR3 DNA: TGTGCCAGCAGTCGAGTGGGGAGTAGCACTGAAGCTTTCTTT
CDR3 protein: CASSRVGSSTEAFF
J gene: TRBJ1-1
V gene: TRBV6-5
clone size: .
D gene: .

CDR3 DNA: TGTGCCAGCAGCGTAGAAAGCGGGGGGGCCTACAATGAGCAGTTCTTC
CDR3 protein: CASSVESGGAYNEQFF
J gene: TRBJ2-1
V gene: TRBV9
clone size: once
D gene: TRBD2

CDR3 DNA: TGCGCCAGCAGTAGCCCGGGGGGGCTCTATGAGCAGTTCTTC
CDR3 protein: CASSSPGGLYEQFF
J gene: TRBJ2-1
V gene: TRBV4-1
clone size: .
D gene: TRBD2

CDR3 DNA: TGTGCCAGCGAACGGGGCACAGATACGCAGTATTTT
CDR3 protein: CASERGTDTQYF
J gene: TRBJ2-3
V gene: TRBV2
clone size: .
D gene: .

CDR3 DNA: TGTGCCAGCTCCCTAATCGTTACAGGGGCTGACACTGAAGCTTTCTTT
CDR3 protein: CASSLIVTGADTEAFF
J gene: TRBJ1-1
V gene: TRBV18
clone size: .
D gene: TRBD1

CDR3 DNA: TGTGCCAGCAGCTTGAACCGGGACAGGGCGAACACCGGGGAGCTGTTTTTT
CDR3 protein: CASSLNRDRANTGELFF
J gene: TRBJ2-2
V gene: TRBV7-6
clone size: .
D gene: TRBD1

CDR3 DNA: TGTGCCAGCAGTTTATCCCGGACAGGCCCCAACTATGGCTACACCTTC
CDR3 protein: CASSLSRTGPNYGYTF
J gene: TRBJ1-2
V gene: TRBV28
clone size: once
D gene: TRBD1

CDR3 DNA: TGCGCCAGCAGCTTGAACCCAGGGCCCCAAAACATTCAGTACTTC
CDR3 protein: CASSLNPGPQNIQYF
J gene: TRBJ2-4
V gene: TRBV5-1
clone size: .
D gene: .